A selection of T cell receptor beta chains follows, all from one sample in a study of blood T cell repertoires in COVID-19. The protocol was immunoSEQ multiplex PCR, while the TCRdb copy is restricted to in-frame clones and leaves out a portion. The sample has about 440,000 clones; around 90% are singletons. Sequencing input: PBMCs or T cells enriched from blood (not recorded which). These receptors originate from a woman aged 18-30 years with acute COVID-19. Both conserved end residues are part of each CDR3. Fields, in order: D gene, J gene, clone size, V gene, CDR3 length, CDR3 protein, CDR3 DNA. D genes are given only for firm matches. A clone size is listed for some rows: how often the clone was seen (once, few, many), or a class if it is expanded.

TRBD2 TRBJ2-1 - TRBV12-3/TRBV12-4 11 CASSRGEGRFF TGTGCCAGCAGCCGCGGGGAGGGTCGGTTCTTC
TRBD1 TRBJ1-2 - TRBV19 12 CASSIDRGGYTF TGTGCCAGTAGTATCGACAGGGGAGGCTACACCTTC
TRBD1 TRBJ1-2 many TRBV19 14 CASSLPGTGGGYTF TGTGCCAGTAGTTTACCGGGGACAGGTGGTGGCTACACCTTC
- TRBJ1-5 - TRBV2 17 CASSVGLRHLTNQPQHF TGTGCCAGCAGTGTAGGTCTTAGACACCTAACCAATCAGCCCCAGCATTTT
TRBD2 TRBJ2-1 once TRBV7-3 12 CASSTSTSGEFF TGTGCCAGCAGCACCTCGACTAGCGGCGAGTTCTTC
TRBD2 TRBJ2-3 - TRBV5-4 16 CASSLAGAGGRDTQYF TGTGCCAGCAGCTTGGCCGGGGCGGGGGGGCGAGATACGCAGTATTTT
TRBD2 TRBJ2-1 - TRBV6-1 15 CASSEALAGGPEQFF TGTGCCAGCAGTGAAGCGCTAGCGGGGGGGCCTGAGCAGTTCTTC
TRBD1 TRBJ2-2 - TRBV7-8 17 CASSPGTGGWNTGELFF TGTGCCAGCAGCCCCGGGACAGGGGGTTGGAACACCGGGGAGCTGTTTTTT
TRBD2 TRBJ2-3 - TRBV2 15 CASRRTSGETDTQYF TGTGCCAGCAGGCGGACTAGTGGGGAAACAGATACGCAGTATTTT
- TRBJ2-6 - TRBV27 14 CASSLQGGANVLTF TGTGCCAGCAGTTTACAGGGTGGGGCCAACGTCCTGACTTTC
TRBD1 TRBJ2-5 - TRBV6-5 13 CASRGTGIETQYF TGTGCCAGCAGGGGGACAGGGATCGAGACCCAGTACTTC
TRBD1 TRBJ2-7 - TRBV27 14 CASSTPGQVNEQYF TGTGCCAGCAGTACCCCGGGACAGGTGAACGAGCAGTACTTC
TRBD1 TRBJ1-2 - TRBV7-3 14 CASSSDRVGYGYTF TGTGCCAGCAGCTCGGACAGGGTCGGCTATGGCTACACCTTC